This T cell receptor beta chain was sequenced for a study of T cell responses to AZD1222 COVID-19 vaccine. At the level of the study: Second doses that came at about 4 or about 12 weeks were put together. Whole-study results and caveats: Repertoire samples came only from after the peak T cell response.

As regards this clone: The antigen remains unidentified.

TCRdb's copy holds only in-frame clones and misses some; the assay was immunoSEQ multiplex PCR. Of under 140,000 clones listed, approximately 90% are singletons. CDR3 length: 14 residues. The germline gives CDR1 MNHNS, CDR2 SASEGT. V lost 3 bases to trimming and J lost 2 bases; unmatched junction nucleotides: 3. The V and J genes are TRBV6-1 and TRBJ2-7; TRBD1 matches 8 bases. Source: peripheral blood, taken on day 0 of AZD1222 vaccination. The receptor was derived from an adult in good health. CDR3 sequence (DNA): TGTGCCAGCAGTGACGAGACAGGGGCCTACGAGCAGTACTTC. Its translation: CASSDETGAYEQYF.